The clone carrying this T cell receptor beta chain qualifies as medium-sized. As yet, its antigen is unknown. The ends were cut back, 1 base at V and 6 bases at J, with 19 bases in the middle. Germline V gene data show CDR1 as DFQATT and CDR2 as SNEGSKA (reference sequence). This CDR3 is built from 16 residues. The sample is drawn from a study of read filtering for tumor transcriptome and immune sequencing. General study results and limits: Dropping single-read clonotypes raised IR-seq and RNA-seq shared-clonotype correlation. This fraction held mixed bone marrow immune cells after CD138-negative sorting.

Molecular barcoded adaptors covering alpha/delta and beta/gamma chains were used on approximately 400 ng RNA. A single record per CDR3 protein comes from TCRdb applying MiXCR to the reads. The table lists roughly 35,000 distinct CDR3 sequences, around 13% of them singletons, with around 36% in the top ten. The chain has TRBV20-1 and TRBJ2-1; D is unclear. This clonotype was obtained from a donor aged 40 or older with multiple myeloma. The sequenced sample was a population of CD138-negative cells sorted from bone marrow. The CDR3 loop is CSARVVHGGSANEQFF. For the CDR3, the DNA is TGCAGTGCTAGAGTCGTTCATGGCGGTTCTGCCAATGAGCAGTTCTTC.